What follows are 7 T cell receptor beta chains derived from one specimen sequenced in a study of blood T cell repertoires in COVID-19. The assay was immunoSEQ multiplex PCR, and TCRdb's table has in-frame clones only and misses some. Found here are more than 400,000 clones, roughly 85% of them singletons; the top ten hold roughly 3.1%. Sequenced input: peripheral blood. The source is a human donor in a cohort sampled during active COVID-19.

This sequence joins TRBV9 and TRBJ2-1; the match to TRBD2 covers 8 bases. J lost 2 bases, V lost 5 bases, and 15 bases had no gene match. CDR3 size: 18 residues. Germline V gene lookup returns CDR1 SGDLS and CDR2 YYNGEE. In DNA form, the CDR3 reads TGTGCCAGCAGTCCGATCGGGGGGATAGCGGGAACCTACAATGAGCAGTTCTTC. Translating it yields CASSPIGGIAGTYNEQFF.

The V and J genes are TRBV5-1 and TRBJ1-2, with a possible D match to TRBD1 (5 bases). V was clipped by 5 bases and J by 2 bases, with 25 bases between them. CDR1 is SGHRS, CDR2 YFSETQ, per germline. The CDR3 covers 18 residues. The CDR3 bases are TGCGCCAGCAGTTTAAACCCGGGACGCTCGGGAGGGAACTATGGCTACACCTTC. This codes for CASSLNPGRSGGNYGYTF.

The chain links TRBV5-1 to TRBJ2-3, with 8 bases matching TRBD2. Germline CDR1 and CDR2: SGHRS and YFSETQ. The V gene end was trimmed by 3 bases and the J gene end by 3 bases; junction bases not matched to a gene: 3. The CDR3 length is 14 residues. The CDR3 here is CASSSGLATDTQYF. The CDR3 nucleotides read TGCGCCAGCAGCTCAGGACTAGCAACAGATACGCAGTATTTT.

This clone was counted between two and nine times. V usage is TRBV7-3 and J usage is TRBJ2-2; 9 bases align to TRBD1. V was clipped by 4 bases and J by 0 bases; unmatched bases: 6. CDR1 is SGHTA and CDR2 is FQGTGA in the germline V gene. The CDR3 sequence is 17 residues long. The CDR3 reads CASSSGGQGSNTGELFF. The CDR3 coding sequence is TGTGCCAGCAGCTCTGGGGGACAGGGCTCGAACACCGGGGAGCTGTTTTTT.

The rearrangement joins TRBV7-9 to TRBJ1-1; 7 bases line up with TRBD1. The CDR3 covers 17 residues. Germline lookup yields CDR1 SEHNR and CDR2 FQNEAQ (reference sequence). The V gene end was trimmed by 10 bases and the J gene end by 3 bases; junction bases not matched to a gene: 20. CDR3 in amino acids: CAISPGYDRVPDTEAFF. Here the CDR3 DNA reads TGTGCCATCTCGCCGGGCTATGACAGGGTCCCTGACACTGAAGCTTTCTTT.

CDR3 nucleotides: TGTGCCAGCTCACCATTTAGCCAGGGGGCAGGGGCTTTCTTT. Protein: CASSPFSQGAGAFF. The chain joins TRBV18 to TRBJ1-1; 8 positions match TRBD1. Trimming at V came to 2 bases and at J to 11 bases, leaving 10 bases not matched to a gene. This CDR3 contains 14 residues. Germline V gene sequence: CDR1 KGHSH, CDR2 LQKENI. Full variable domain (rest looked up from reference TRBV18 and TRBJ1-1): NAGVMQNPRHLVRRRGQEARLRCSPMKGHSHVYWYRQLPEEGLKFMVYLQKENIIDESGMPKERFSAEFPKEGPSILRIQQVVRGDSAAYFCASSPFSQGAGAFFGQGTRLTVV.

The table lists this clone with a count of one. V and J are TRBV28 and TRBJ2-7, with 12 bases matching TRBD1. The germline gives CDR1 MDHEN, CDR2 SYDVKM. The CDR3 length is 14 residues. After removal of 6 bases from V and 3 bases from J, the junction contained 3 bases not matched to a gene. CDR3 bases: TGTGCCAGCAGGGGGACAGGGGGCCTCTACGAGCAGTACTTC. Amino acid sequence: CASRGTGGLYEQYF.